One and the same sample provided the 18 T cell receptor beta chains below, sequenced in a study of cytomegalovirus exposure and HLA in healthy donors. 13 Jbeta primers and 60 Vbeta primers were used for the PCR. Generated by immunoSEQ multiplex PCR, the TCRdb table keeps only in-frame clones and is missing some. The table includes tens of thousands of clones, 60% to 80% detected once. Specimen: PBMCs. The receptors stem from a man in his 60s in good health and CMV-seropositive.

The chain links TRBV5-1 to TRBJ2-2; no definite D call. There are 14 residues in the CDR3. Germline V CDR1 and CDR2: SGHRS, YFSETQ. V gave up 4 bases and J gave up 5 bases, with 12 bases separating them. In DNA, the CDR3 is TGCGCCAGCAGCCCCGATGGAGCAACCGGGGAGCTGTTTTTT. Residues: CASSPDGATGELFF.

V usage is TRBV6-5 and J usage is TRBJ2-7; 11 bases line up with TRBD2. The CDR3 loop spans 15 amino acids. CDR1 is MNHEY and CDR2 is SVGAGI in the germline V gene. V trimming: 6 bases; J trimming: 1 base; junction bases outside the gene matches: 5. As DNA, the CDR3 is TGTGCCAGCAGGCAGACTAGCGGGGAATCCTACGAGCAGTACTTC. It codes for CASRQTSGESYEQYF.

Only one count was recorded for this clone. The CDR3 nucleotides read TGTGCCAGTAGTGCCCCGGGACAGGCACACACTGAAGCTTTCTTT. As protein: CASSAPGQAHTEAFF. V usage is TRBV19 and J usage is TRBJ1-1, with 8 bases fitting TRBD1. This CDR3 is built from 15 residues. After removal of 5 bases from V and 3 bases from J, the junction contained 8 bases not matched to a gene. CDR1 and CDR2 from the germline V gene are LNHDA and SQIVND (reference sequence).

CDR3 in amino acids: CASRLAKSSYEQYF. The DNA for the CDR3 is TGTGCCAGCAGACTAGCGAAGAGCTCCTACGAGCAGTACTTC. V and J are TRBV6-1 and TRBJ2-7, with 7 bases aligning to TRBD2. CDR1 and CDR2 from the germline V gene are MNHNS and SASEGT. The CDR3 is 14 residues long. V trimming: 6 bases; J trimming: 0 bases; junction bases outside the gene matches: 5.

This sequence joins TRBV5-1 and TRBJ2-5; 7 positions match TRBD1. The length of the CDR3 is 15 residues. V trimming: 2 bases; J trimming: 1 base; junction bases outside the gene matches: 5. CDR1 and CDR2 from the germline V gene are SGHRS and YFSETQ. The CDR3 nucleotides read TGCGCCAGCAGCTTATTACAGGGGCTCCAAGAGACCCAGTACTTC. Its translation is CASSLLQGLQETQYF. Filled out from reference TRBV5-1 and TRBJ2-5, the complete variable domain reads KAGVTQTPRYLIKTRGQQVTLSCSPISGHRSVSWYQQTPGQGLQFLFEYFSETQRNKGNFPGRFSGRQFSNSRSEMNVSTLELGDSALYLCASSLLQGLQETQYFGPGTRLLVL.

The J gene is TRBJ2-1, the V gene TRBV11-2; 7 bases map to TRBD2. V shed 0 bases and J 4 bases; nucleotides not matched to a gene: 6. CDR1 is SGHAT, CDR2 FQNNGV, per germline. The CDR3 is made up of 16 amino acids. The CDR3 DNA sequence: TGTGCCAGCAGCTTAGAAGAAGCGGGAATATACAATGAGCAGTTCTTC. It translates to CASSLEEAGIYNEQFF.

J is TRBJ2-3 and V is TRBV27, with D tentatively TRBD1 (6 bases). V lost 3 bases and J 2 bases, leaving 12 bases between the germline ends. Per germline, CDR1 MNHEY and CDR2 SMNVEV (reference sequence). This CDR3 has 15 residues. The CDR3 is CASSFRGGTTDTQYF. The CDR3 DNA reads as TGTGCCAGCAGTTTCCGAGGGGGAACCACAGATACGCAGTATTTT.

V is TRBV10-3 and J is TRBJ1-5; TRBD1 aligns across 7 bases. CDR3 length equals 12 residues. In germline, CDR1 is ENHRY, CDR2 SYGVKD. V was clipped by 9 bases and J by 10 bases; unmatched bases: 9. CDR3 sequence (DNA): TGTGCCATACGACAGGGCGAGGGACCCCAGCATTTT. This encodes CAIRQGEGPQHF.

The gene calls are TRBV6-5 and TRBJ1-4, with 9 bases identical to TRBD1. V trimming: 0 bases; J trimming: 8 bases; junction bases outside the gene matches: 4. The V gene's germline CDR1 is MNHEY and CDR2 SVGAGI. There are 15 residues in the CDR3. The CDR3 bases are TGTGCCAGCAGTTACTCGCTAGGGACAGGGGAAAAACTGTTTTTT. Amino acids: CASSYSLGTGEKLFF.

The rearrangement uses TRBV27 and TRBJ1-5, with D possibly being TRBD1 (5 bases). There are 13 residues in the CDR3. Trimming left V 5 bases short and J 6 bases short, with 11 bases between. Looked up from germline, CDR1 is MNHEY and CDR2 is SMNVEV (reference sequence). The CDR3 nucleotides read TGTGCCAGCAGTGCCGGGGGAGCTCAGCCCCAGCATTTT. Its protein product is CASSAGGAQPQHF.

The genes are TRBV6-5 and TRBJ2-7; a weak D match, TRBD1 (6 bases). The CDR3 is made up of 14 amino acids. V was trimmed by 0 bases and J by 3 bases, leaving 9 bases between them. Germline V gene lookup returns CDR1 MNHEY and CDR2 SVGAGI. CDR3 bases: TGTGCCAGCAGTTACTCCAGGGGTGGCTACGAGCAGTACTTC. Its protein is CASSYSRGGYEQYF.

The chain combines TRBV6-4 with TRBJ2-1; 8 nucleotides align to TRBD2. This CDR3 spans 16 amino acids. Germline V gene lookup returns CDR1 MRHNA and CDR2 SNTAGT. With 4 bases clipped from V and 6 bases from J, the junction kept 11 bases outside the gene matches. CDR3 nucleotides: TGTGCCAGCAGTGCCCTTCCCAGCGCGGGGGGCAATGAGCAGTTCTTC. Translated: CASSALPSAGGNEQFF.

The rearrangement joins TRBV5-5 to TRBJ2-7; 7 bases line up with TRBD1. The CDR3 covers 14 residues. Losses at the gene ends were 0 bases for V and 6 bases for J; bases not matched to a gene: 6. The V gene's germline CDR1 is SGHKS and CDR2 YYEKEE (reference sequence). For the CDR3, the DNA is TGTGCCAGCAGCTTGGTACCTCGGGACAGCGAGCAGTACTTC. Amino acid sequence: CASSLVPRDSEQYF.

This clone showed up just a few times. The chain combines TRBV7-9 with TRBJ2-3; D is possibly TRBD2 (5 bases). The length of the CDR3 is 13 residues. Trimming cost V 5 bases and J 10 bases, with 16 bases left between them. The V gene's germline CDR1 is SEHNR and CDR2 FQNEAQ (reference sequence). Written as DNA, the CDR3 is TGTGCCAGCAGCCGGGCGAGCGGCCCTTCGCAGTATTTT. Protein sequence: CASSRASGPSQYF.

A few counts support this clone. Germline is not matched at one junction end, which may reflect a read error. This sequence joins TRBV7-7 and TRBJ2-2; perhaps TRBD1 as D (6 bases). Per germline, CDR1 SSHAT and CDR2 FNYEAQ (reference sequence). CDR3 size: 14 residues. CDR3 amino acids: CASSLVQGTGELFF. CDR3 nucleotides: TGTGCTAGCAGCTTAGTACAGGGTACCGGGGAGCTGTTTTTT.

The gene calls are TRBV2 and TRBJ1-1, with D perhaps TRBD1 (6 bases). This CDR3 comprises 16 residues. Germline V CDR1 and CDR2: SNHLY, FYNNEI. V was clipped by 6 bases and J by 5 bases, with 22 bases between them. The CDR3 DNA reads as TGTGCCAGCAGGGGGACAATCTTAGCGGGGAAAACTGAAGCTTTCTTT. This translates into CASRGTILAGKTEAFF.

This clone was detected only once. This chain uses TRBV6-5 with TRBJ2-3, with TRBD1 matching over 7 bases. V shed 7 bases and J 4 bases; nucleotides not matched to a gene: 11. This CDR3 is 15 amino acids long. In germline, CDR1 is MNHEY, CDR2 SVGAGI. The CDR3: CASTKLTGRPDTQYF. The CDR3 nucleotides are TGTGCCAGCACCAAGTTGACAGGGCGTCCAGATACGCAGTATTTT.

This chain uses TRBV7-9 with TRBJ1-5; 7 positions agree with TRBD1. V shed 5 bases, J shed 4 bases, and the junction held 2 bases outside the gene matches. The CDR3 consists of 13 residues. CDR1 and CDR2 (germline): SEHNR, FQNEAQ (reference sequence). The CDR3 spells CASSRDRNQPQHF. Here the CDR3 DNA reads TGTGCCAGCAGCCGGGACAGAAATCAGCCCCAGCATTTT.